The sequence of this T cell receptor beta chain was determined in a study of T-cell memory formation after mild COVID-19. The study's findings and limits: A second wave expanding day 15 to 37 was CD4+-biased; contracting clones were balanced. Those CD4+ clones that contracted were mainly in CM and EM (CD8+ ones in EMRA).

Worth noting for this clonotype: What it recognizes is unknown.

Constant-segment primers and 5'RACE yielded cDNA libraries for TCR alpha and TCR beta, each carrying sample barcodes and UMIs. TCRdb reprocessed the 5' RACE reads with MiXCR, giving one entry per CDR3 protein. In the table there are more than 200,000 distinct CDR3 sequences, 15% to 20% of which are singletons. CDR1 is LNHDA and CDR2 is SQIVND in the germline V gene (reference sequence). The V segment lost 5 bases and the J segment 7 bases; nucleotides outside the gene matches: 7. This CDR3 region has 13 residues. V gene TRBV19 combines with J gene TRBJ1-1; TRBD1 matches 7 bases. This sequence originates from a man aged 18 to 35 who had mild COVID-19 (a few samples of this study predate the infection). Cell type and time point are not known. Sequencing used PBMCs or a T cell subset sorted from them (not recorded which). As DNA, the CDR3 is TGTGCCAGTAGTGCAGGGGGAGGCGGTGAAGCTTTCTTT. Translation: CASSAGGGGEAFF.